A single sample gave rise to the 10 T cell receptor beta chains below, sequenced in a study of T-cell reconstitution after alpha-beta-depleted transplantation in children (TCRdb year 2016). Library preparation was by PCR. Sequencing used an Illumina HiSeq 2500. TCR library preparation used molecular barcoding, with unique molecular identifiers applied to normalize quantification of the TCRbeta repertoire. TCRdb itself trimmed the public reads at Q25 with fastp, ran MiXCR and retained productive beta chains. A single entry per CDR3 protein holds the most common genes and DNA from its merged rows. Present in this sample are approximately 490,000 distinct CDR3 sequences, around 13% of which were seen just once. Around 6.1% of the sample is taken by the ten largest. The sequenced sample was PBMCs from the stem cell graft donor, obtained from the stem cell graft. The receptors stem from a human donor who donated a stem cell graft to a child with combined immunodeficiency.

This clonotype was detected ten times or more. The rearrangement joins TRBV4-3 to TRBJ2-1, with 8 positions matching TRBD2. CDR3 size: 15 residues. V lost 4 bases to trimming and J lost 4 bases; unmatched junction nucleotides: 6. Germline values: CDR1 LGHNA, CDR2 YSLEER. The CDR3 sequence is CASSPGLAVYNEQFF. Here the CDR3 DNA reads TGCGCCAGCAGCCCTGGACTAGCAGTTTACAATGAGCAGTTCTTC.

This clonotype showed up just a few times. The J gene is TRBJ1-1, the V gene TRBV6-6; D unresolved. V was pared by 5 bases and J by 6 bases, with 13 bases between. CDR1 MNHNY and CDR2 SVGAGI come from the germline V gene (reference sequence). The CDR3 consists of 13 residues. The CDR3 DNA is TGTGCCAGCAGTCCACCTCAGAGCGCTGAAGCTTTCTTT. It specifies CASSPPQSAEAFF.

V is TRBV6-1 and J is TRBJ1-1; 7 bases line up with TRBD1. Germline-derived CDR1 and CDR2 are MNHNS and SASEGT. Trimming cost V 7 bases and J 0 bases; bases outside gene matches: 5. The CDR3 is made up of 14 amino acids. The CDR3 nucleotides read TGTGCCAGCAACCCCGGGACAGTGAACACTGAAGCTTTCTTT. This encodes CASNPGTVNTEAFF.

The table lists this clonotype with a count of one. J is TRBJ1-1 and V is TRBV30, with D maybe TRBD1 (5 bases). V dropped 2 bases and J dropped 4 bases, with 14 bases sitting between them. Germline-derived CDR1 and CDR2 are GTSNPN and SVGIG (reference sequence). This CDR3 region has 14 residues. CDR3 bases: TGTGCCTGGAGTTCGGGGGATTCGAGCACTGAAGCTTTCTTT. It translates to CAWSSGDSSTEAFF.

This sequence joins TRBV4-3 and TRBJ2-3; TRBD2 is a possible D gene (6 bases). This CDR3 is built from 15 residues. Trimming cost V 1 base and J 6 bases, with 14 bases left between them. From germline, CDR1 is LGHNA and CDR2 YSLEER. DNA for the CDR3: TGCGCCAGCAGCCAAGGGATGGGGGACTCGGATACGCAGTATTTT. It codes for CASSQGMGDSDTQYF.

Ten or more counts support this clonotype. The rearrangement uses TRBV20-1 and TRBJ2-6, with D unclear. CDR1 is DFQATT and CDR2 is SNEGSKA in the germline V gene (reference sequence). The CDR3 is 13 amino acids. V gave up 5 bases and J gave up 2 bases, with 7 bases separating them. CDR3 bases: TGCAGTGCTCCTAAGGCTGGGGCCAACGTCCTGACTTTC. This sequence encodes CSAPKAGANVLTF.

The gene calls are TRBV7-9 and TRBJ1-1; D unclear. With 3 bases removed from V and 1 base from J, the gap between germline ends came to 6 bases. Germline CDR1 reads SEHNR; CDR2 reads FQNEAQ (reference sequence). This CDR3 contains 13 residues. The chain's CDR3 is CASSLNWNTEAFF. The CDR3, as DNA: TGTGCCAGCAGCTTGAATTGGAACACTGAAGCTTTCTTT.

This rearrangement joins TRBV5-1 to TRBJ2-5; 9 bases are a match to TRBD2. V lost 4 bases, J lost 2 bases, and 6 bases stayed unmatched. This CDR3 is 15 amino acids long. Per germline, CDR1 SGHRS and CDR2 YFSETQ. The CDR3 spells CASSLGLATQETQYF. The CDR3 coding sequence is TGCGCCAGCAGCCTTGGACTAGCGACACAAGAGACCCAGTACTTC.

This clonotype has just a few counts. The chain links TRBV15 to TRBJ1-3, with 11 bases identical to TRBD1. This CDR3 region has 15 residues. Germline-derived CDR1 and CDR2 are LNHNV and YYDKDF (reference sequence). The V gene end was trimmed by 3 bases and the J gene end by 4 bases; junction bases not matched to a gene: 2. The CDR3 protein is CATSRDRGRGNTIYF. CDR3 coding DNA: TGTGCCACCAGCAGGGACAGGGGGCGAGGAAACACCATATATTTT.

This clonotype was detected only a few times. The gene calls are TRBV7-9 and TRBJ2-2; D is ambiguous. The germline CDR1 and CDR2 sequences are SEHNR and FQNEAQ (reference sequence). Trimming shortened V by 6 bases and J by 3 bases, and 11 bases separated the two germline ends. The CDR3 spans 14 residues. CDR3 loop: CASSAREDTGELFF. CDR3 nucleotides: TGTGCCAGCAGTGCCCGTGAGGACACCGGGGAGCTGTTTTTT.